The 16 T cell receptor beta chains below were found in one sample sequenced in a study of CD4+ T cells in melanoma. Data came from immunoSEQ multiplex PCR; TCRdb stores just in-frame clones and leaves some out. The sample has some 4,000 clones, about 80% seen once. Sequenced input: tumor tissue. These receptors were taken from a human donor with melanoma.

The V call is TRBV2, the J call TRBJ2-5; a possible D gene is TRBD1 (6 bases). Trimming shortened V by 6 bases and J by 0 bases, and 11 bases separated the two germline ends. The CDR3 is 14 residues long. CDR1 and CDR2 (germline): SNHLY, FYNNEI. The CDR3 nucleotides read TGTGCCAGCAGGGCCACAGGGAACCAAGAGACCCAGTACTTC. Its protein is CASRATGNQETQYF.

This clone has just a few counts. This sequence joins TRBV11-2 and TRBJ2-3; unclear D gene. CDR3 size: 13 residues. Germline CDR1 reads SGHAT; CDR2 reads FQNNGV. The ends were cut back, 2 bases at V and 2 bases at J, with 5 bases in the middle. DNA for the CDR3: TGTGCCAGCAGCTTAAGCCTCACAGATACGCAGTATTTT. Its protein product is CASSLSLTDTQYF.

The V gene is TRBV29-1, the J gene TRBJ2-3; D gene ambiguous. CDR3 length: 13 amino acids. Germline V gene lookup returns CDR1 SQVTM and CDR2 ANQGSEA. In nucleotides, the CDR3 is TGCAGTATGGAAACGGACGCCACAGATACGCAGTATTTT. It yields the protein CSMETDATDTQYF.

The chain couples TRBV5-1 to TRBJ2-3, with 7 bases matching TRBD2. The V segment lost 2 bases and the J segment 0 bases; nucleotides outside the gene matches: 0. CDR1 and CDR2 (germline): SGHRS, YFSETQ. The CDR3 runs 14 residues. The CDR3 here is CASSFGGSTDTQYF. The CDR3 DNA is TGCGCCAGCAGCTTCGGGGGGAGCACAGATACGCAGTATTTT.

The table lists this clone with a few counts. CDR3 DNA: TGTGCCACAAACTTTCGACAGGGCGAAGAAAAACTGTTTTTT. It translates to CATNFRQGEEKLFF. V gene TRBV19 combines with J gene TRBJ1-4, with 7 bases identical to TRBD1. V trimming: 10 bases; J trimming: 8 bases; junction bases outside the gene matches: 13. The CDR3 totals 14 residues. Germline lookup yields CDR1 LNHDA and CDR2 SQIVND (reference sequence).

The chain uses TRBV28 and TRBJ1-4; D remains unclear. Trimming took off 1 base at V and 3 bases at J, with 9 bases between the two ends. The CDR3 spans 15 residues. Germline CDR1 and CDR2: MDHEN and SYDVKM. The CDR3 region has the DNA TGTGCCAGCAGTTTATCAGGTTTGGCTAATGAAAAACTGTTTTTT. Its translation is CASSLSGLANEKLFF.

The chain recombines TRBV19 with TRBJ2-1; D is unclear. V lost 3 bases to trimming and J lost 6 bases, with 3 bases between them. This CDR3 spans 11 amino acids. Germline-derived CDR1 and CDR2 are LNHDA and SQIVND (reference sequence). CDR3 amino acids: CASSMVNEQFF. Written as DNA, the CDR3 is TGTGCCAGTAGTATGGTCAATGAGCAGTTCTTC.

The gene calls are TRBV2 and TRBJ2-2; D may be TRBD1 (6 bases). Between the trimmed V and J ends, which lost 6 bases and 6 bases, there was a span of 20 bases. CDR1 SNHLY and CDR2 FYNNEI come from the germline V gene. This CDR3 is built from 16 residues. The DNA of the CDR3 is TGTGCCAGCAGCCTAGACAGGCCGACGGGGCCCGGGGAGCTGTTTTTT. This sequence encodes CASSLDRPTGPGELFF.

The gene calls are TRBV5-1 and TRBJ2-5; either TRBD1 or TRBD2 may fit D (5 bases each). The J call may not be correct, given that the DNA end is closer to TRBJ2-7. Germline V lookup: CDR1 SGHRS, CDR2 YFSETQ. CDR3 size: 15 residues. The CDR3 region has the DNA TGCGCCAGCAGCTTGGCCGGGACCAATCCCTACGAGCAGTACTTC. Translation gives CASSLAGTNPYEQYF.

The V call is TRBV9, the J call TRBJ2-1; 11 bases are a match to TRBD1. The CDR3 is made up of 16 amino acids. V dropped 1 base and J dropped 7; count of bases not matched to a gene: 7. Germline V gene data show CDR1 as SGDLS and CDR2 as YYNGEE. This CDR3 is CASSVMTGTGGNEQFF. In DNA, the CDR3 is TGTGCCAGCAGCGTAATGACCGGGACAGGGGGAAATGAGCAGTTCTTC.

The rearrangement joins TRBV5-4 to TRBJ2-3; 8 bases agree with TRBD1. The germline V gene encodes CDR1 SGHNT and CDR2 YYREEE (reference sequence). CDR3 size: 15 residues. V lost 5 bases, J lost 0 bases, and 5 bases stayed unmatched. The CDR3 sequence is CASSRQGASTDTQYF. Here the CDR3 DNA reads TGTGCCAGCAGTCGTCAGGGGGCGAGCACAGATACGCAGTATTTT.

The CDR3 reads CASSPRTGDPSYEQYF. The CDR3 DNA sequence: TGTGCCAGCTCACCGAGGACAGGGGATCCTTCCTACGAGCAGTACTTC. V gene TRBV18 combines with J gene TRBJ2-7; 9 nucleotides line up with TRBD1. CDR1 and CDR2 (germline): KGHSH, LQKENI. The trim removed 3 bases at V and 1 base at J, leaving 7 bases unmatched. This CDR3 region has 16 residues.

The CDR3: CASITTYSPYEQYF. DNA of the CDR3: TGTGCCAGCATTACCACTTATAGCCCTTACGAGCAGTACTTC. The chain is built from TRBV27 and TRBJ2-7; D unresolved. The V end was cut by 7 bases, the J end by 4 bases, with 17 bases between. In germline, CDR1 is MNHEY, CDR2 SMNVEV (reference sequence). The CDR3 has 14 residues.

The chain employs TRBV28 and TRBJ2-5; TRBD2 aligns across 7 bases. This CDR3 is 13 amino acids long. Per the germline V gene, CDR1 is MDHEN and CDR2 is SYDVKM. V shed 8 bases, J shed 5 bases, and the junction held 8 bases outside the gene matches. CDR3 nucleotide sequence: TGTGCCAGCGCTAGCGGCCTTTGGGAGACCCAGTACTTC. Translation: CASASGLWETQYF.

The chain employs TRBV19 and TRBJ2-1; tentative D call: TRBD2 (5 bases). Germline lookup yields CDR1 LNHDA and CDR2 SQIVND (reference sequence). This CDR3 comprises 14 residues. Trimming removed 2 bases from V and 6 bases from J, with 11 bases in between. The CDR3 is CASSIYTGTNEQFF. The CDR3 nucleotides read TGTGCCAGTAGTATATATACGGGAACCAATGAGCAGTTCTTC.

The chain carries TRBV2 and TRBJ2-1; 14 bases are a match to TRBD2. This CDR3 comprises 17 residues. Germline CDR1 is SNHLY and CDR2 is FYNNEI. Losses at the gene ends were 10 bases for V and 2 bases for J; bases not matched to a gene: 10. The CDR3 spells CATAGLAGVRTYNEQFF. CDR3 in DNA: TGTGCCACAGCGGGACTAGCGGGGGTAAGGACCTACAATGAGCAGTTCTTC.